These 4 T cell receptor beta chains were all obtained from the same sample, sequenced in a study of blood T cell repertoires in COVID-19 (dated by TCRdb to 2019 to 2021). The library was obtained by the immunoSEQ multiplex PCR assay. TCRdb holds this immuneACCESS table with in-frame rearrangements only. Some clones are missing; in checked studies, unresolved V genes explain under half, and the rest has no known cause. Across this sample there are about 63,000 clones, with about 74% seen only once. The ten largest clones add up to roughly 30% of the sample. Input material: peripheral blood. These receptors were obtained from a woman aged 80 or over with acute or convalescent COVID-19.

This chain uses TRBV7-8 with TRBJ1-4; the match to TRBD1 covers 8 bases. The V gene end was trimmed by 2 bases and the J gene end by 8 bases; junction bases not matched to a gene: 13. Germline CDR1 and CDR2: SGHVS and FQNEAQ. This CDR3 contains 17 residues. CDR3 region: CASSLSQQGARGEKLFF. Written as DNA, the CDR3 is TGTGCCAGCAGCTTATCTCAGCAGGGGGCAAGAGGAGAAAAACTGTTTTTT. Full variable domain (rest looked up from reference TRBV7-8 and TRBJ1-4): GAGVSQSPRYKVAKRGQDVALRCDPISGHVSLFWYQQALGQGPEFLTYFQNEAQLDKSGLPSDRFFAERPEGSVSTLKIQRTQQEDSAVYLCASSLSQQGARGEKLFFGSGTQLSVL.

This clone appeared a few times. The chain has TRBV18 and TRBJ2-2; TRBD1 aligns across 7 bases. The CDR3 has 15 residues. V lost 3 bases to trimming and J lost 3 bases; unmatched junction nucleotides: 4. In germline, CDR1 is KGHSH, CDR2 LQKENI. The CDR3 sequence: CASSPRDRHTGELFF. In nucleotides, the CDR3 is TGTGCCAGCTCACCCCGGGACAGACACACCGGGGAGCTGTTTTTT.

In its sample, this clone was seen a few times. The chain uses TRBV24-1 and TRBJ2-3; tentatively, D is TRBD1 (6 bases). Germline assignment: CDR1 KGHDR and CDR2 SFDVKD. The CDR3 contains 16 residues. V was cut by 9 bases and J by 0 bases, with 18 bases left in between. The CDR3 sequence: CATQFGAGASTDTQYF. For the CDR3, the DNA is TGTGCCACCCAGTTCGGGGCAGGGGCCAGCACAGATACGCAGTATTTT.

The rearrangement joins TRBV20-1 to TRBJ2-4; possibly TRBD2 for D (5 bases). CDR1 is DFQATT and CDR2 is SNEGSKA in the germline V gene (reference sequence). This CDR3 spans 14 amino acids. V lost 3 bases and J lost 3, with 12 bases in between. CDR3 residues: CSASREMGKNIQYF. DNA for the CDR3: TGCAGTGCTAGTAGGGAGATGGGCAAAAACATTCAGTACTTC.